This T cell receptor (beta chain) appears in the sequencing data of a study of blood T cells in healthy people across ages. This CDR3 spans 14 amino acids. Trimming removed 2 bases from V and 7 bases from J, with 14 bases in between. CDR1 and CDR2 (germline): ENHRY, SYGVKD. Together with a sample-barcoded 5' primer, a J-beta primer mix was included in a second PCR lasting about 6 to 11 cycles. TCRdb processed the 5' RACE reads anew with MiXCR; each CDR3 protein has one entry. Altogether 730,000 or so distinct CDR3 sequences are present, around 46% being singletons, with the ten largest covering around a fifth.

The sequenced sample consisted of blood. The TCR sequence derives from a woman aged 55-70 years in good health. The rearrangement uses TRBV10-3 and TRBJ2-5; D unclear. For the CDR3, the DNA is TGTGCCATCAGTGAGGCACAGTTCGATGCGACCCAGTACTTC. It specifies CAISEAQFDATQYF.